One sample yielded the 29 T cell receptor beta chains listed below, sequenced in a study of shared clonotypes between healthy human individuals. Profiled with immunoSEQ multiplex PCR; TCRdb holds only in-frame clones, not every one. The sample has some 120,000 clones; over 65% are singletons. The sequencing input was memory CD8+ T cells sorted from blood. Subset of the sample: CD45RO+ cells pooled with CCR7-negative TemRA cells. The source of these receptors is a woman in her twenties or thirties in good health.

The chain recombines TRBV19 with TRBJ2-7; 9 nucleotides align to TRBD1. This CDR3 contains 13 residues. Germline-derived CDR1 and CDR2 are LNHDA and SQIVND (reference sequence). J lost 5 bases, V lost 7 bases, and 6 bases had no gene match. The DNA for the CDR3 is TGTGCCAGTATCGGGACAGGGCCCCACGAGCAGTACTTC. This gives the protein CASIGTGPHEQYF. Full variable domain (outside the CDR3, taken from reference TRBV19 and TRBJ2-7): DGGITQSPKYLFRKEGQNVTLSCEQNLNHDAMYWYRQDPGQGLRLIYYSQIVNDFQKGDIAEGYSVSREKKESFPLTVTSAQKNPTAFYLCASIGTGPHEQYFGPGTRLTVT.

This clone was observed a handful of times. The V and J genes are TRBV29-1 and TRBJ2-3; D is undetermined. This CDR3 contains 13 residues. The germline V gene encodes CDR1 SQVTM and CDR2 ANQGSEA. Trimming pared 2 bases from V and 0 bases from J, leaving 6 bases between. CDR3 nucleotide sequence: TGCAGCGTTGAAACTCCTAGCACAGATACGCAGTATTTT. Amino acids: CSVETPSTDTQYF.

The chain joins TRBV6-1 to TRBJ1-6; weak D call: TRBD1 (6 bases). Germline CDR1 and CDR2: MNHNS and SASEGT. V was shortened by 4 bases and J by 9 bases, with 19 bases between the two germline ends. The CDR3 contains 16 residues. DNA for the CDR3: TGTGCCAGCAGTGGCCCGGGGGACATGTCTAGTTCACCCCTCCACTTT. Translation: CASSGPGDMSSSPLHF.

The gene calls are TRBV6-4 and TRBJ1-5; no firm D call. Trimming removed 3 bases at V and 5 bases at J, with 14 bases between. The CDR3 covers 15 residues. Germline CDR1 is MRHNA and CDR2 is SNTAGT. The CDR3 region is CASSEGPEAHQPQHF. In DNA form, the CDR3 reads TGTGCCAGCAGTGAGGGCCCCGAGGCGCATCAGCCCCAGCATTTT.

This clone has just one count. The J gene is TRBJ2-6, the V gene TRBV7-9, with TRBD1 identical over 12 bases. Germline V gene data show CDR1 as SEHNR and CDR2 as FQNEAQ (reference sequence). V shed 3 bases and J 0 bases; nucleotides not matched to a gene: 3. This CDR3 is 18 amino acids long. As DNA, the CDR3 is TGTGCCAGCAGCTTGAAGGGACAGGGGGCCTCTGGGGCCAACGTCCTGACTTTC. Translated, it gives CASSLKGQGASGANVLTF.

V is TRBV29-1 and J is TRBJ2-7, with 7 nucleotides matching TRBD2. Trimming at V came to 4 bases and at J to 4 bases, leaving 10 bases not matched to a gene. The CDR3 length is 14 residues. The germline V gene encodes CDR1 SQVTM and CDR2 ANQGSEA. The CDR3 is CSVGPGGSGYEQYF. As DNA, the CDR3 is TGCAGCGTTGGTCCCGGCGGGAGCGGGTACGAGCAGTACTTC.

The V gene is TRBV20-1, the J gene TRBJ2-1; unclear D gene. The CDR3 consists of 11 residues. V dropped 7 bases and J dropped 4 bases, with 8 bases sitting between them. The germline V gene has CDR1 DFQATT and CDR2 SNEGSKA (reference sequence). CDR3 protein: CSVVGYNEQFF. For the CDR3, the DNA is TGCAGTGTAGTAGGGTACAATGAGCAGTTCTTC.

About this clone itself: A much larger clone differs by one base, so this may be a read error. Other DNA sequences within the sample encode an identical CDR3. The chain joins TRBV6-1 to TRBJ2-7; D is possibly TRBD1 (5 bases). V was pared by 7 bases and J by 4 bases, with 17 bases between. The length of the CDR3 is 14 residues. From germline, CDR1 is MNHNS and CDR2 SASEGT. The CDR3 protein is CASKGYGAGYEQYF. The CDR3 DNA sequence: TGTGCCAGCAAGGGTTATGGGGCTGGGTACGAGCAGTACTTC.

This chain links TRBV25-1 with TRBJ2-3, with unresolved D. This CDR3 region has 14 residues. Germline assignment: CDR1 MGHDK and CDR2 SYGVNS. Trimming shortened V by 2 bases and J by 2 bases, and 8 bases separated the two germline ends. The CDR3: CASSEGAPTDTQYF. CDR3 bases: TGTGCCAGCAGTGAAGGCGCCCCCACAGATACGCAGTATTTT.

The chain uses TRBV7-9 and TRBJ2-1, with D unresolved. V was cut by 3 bases and J by 8 bases, with 5 bases left in between. CDR3 length: 11 amino acids. Germline CDR1 reads SEHNR; CDR2 reads FQNEAQ (reference sequence). The CDR3 DNA reads as TGTGCCAGCAGCTTTAGTTATGAGCAGTTCTTC. Protein product: CASSFSYEQFF.

V usage is TRBV14 and J usage is TRBJ1-1, with a weak D call TRBD1 (6 bases). The CDR3 is made up of 15 amino acids. The germline V and J ends were trimmed by 1 base and 3 bases, with 12 bases remaining between them. Germline-derived CDR1 and CDR2 are SGHDN and FVKESK. The chain's CDR3 is CASSQVMGADTEAFF. DNA for the CDR3: TGTGCCAGCAGCCAAGTAATGGGGGCCGACACTGAAGCTTTCTTT.

This chain links TRBV14 with TRBJ2-5; a weak D match, TRBD2 (5 bases). The V end was cut by 1 base, the J end by 6 bases, with 15 bases between. This CDR3 region has 15 residues. Germline lookup yields CDR1 SGHDN and CDR2 FVKESK. The CDR3 DNA reads TGTGCCAGCAGCCAAGCGACTACTCCCCGCCAGACCCAGTACTTC. Translating it yields CASSQATTPRQTQYF. The whole variable domain, remainder taken from reference TRBV14 and TRBJ2-5, is EAGVTQFPSHSVIEKGQTVTLRCDPISGHDNLYWYRRVMGKEIKFLLHFVKESKQDESGMPNNRFLAERTGGTYSTLKVQPAELEDSGVYFCASSQATTPRQTQYFGPGTRLLVL.

The V call is TRBV5-1, the J call TRBJ2-1, with 11 nucleotides matching TRBD2. Per germline, CDR1 SGHRS and CDR2 YFSETQ. Germline trimming cut 7 bases from V and 1 base from J; bases unmatched to any gene: 4. The CDR3 totals 15 residues. The CDR3 sequence: CASGTSGPSYNEQFF. CDR3 in DNA: TGCGCCAGCGGGACTAGCGGACCATCCTACAATGAGCAGTTCTTC. Full variable domain (missing parts from reference TRBV5-1 and TRBJ2-1): KAGVTQTPRYLIKTRGQQVTLSCSPISGHRSVSWYQQTPGQGLQFLFEYFSETQRNKGNFPGRFSGRQFSNSRSEMNVSTLELGDSALYLCASGTSGPSYNEQFFGPGTRLTVL.

The genes are TRBV2 and TRBJ1-2, with D possibly being TRBD1 (6 bases). With 4 bases removed from V and 3 bases from J, the gap between germline ends came to 9 bases. Germline V gives CDR1 SNHLY, CDR2 FYNNEI. The CDR3 runs 13 residues. In DNA form, the CDR3 reads TGTGCCAGCAGTGGGGGGCCCGACTATGGCTACACCTTC. Residues: CASSGGPDYGYTF.

V usage is TRBV10-3 and J usage is TRBJ2-1; possibly TRBD1 or TRBD2 for D (6 bases each). CDR3 length: 12 residues. V was clipped by 6 bases and J by 9 bases, with 12 bases between them. The germline V gene encodes CDR1 ENHRY and CDR2 SYGVKD. The CDR3 nucleotides are TGTGCCATCAGGTCGGGGGCCGCTGAGCAGTTCTTC. Protein: CAIRSGAAEQFF.

J is TRBJ2-1 and V is TRBV5-1; a weak D match, TRBD2 (5 bases). CDR1 SGHRS and CDR2 YFSETQ come from the germline V gene. This CDR3 is 13 amino acids long. V lost 7 bases and J 3 bases, leaving 11 bases between the germline ends. The CDR3 is CASRETNYNEQFF. As DNA, the CDR3 is TGCGCCAGCCGGGAAACAAACTACAATGAGCAGTTCTTC.

This rearrangement joins TRBV28 to TRBJ2-2; 12 nucleotides match TRBD2. V gave up 2 bases and J gave up 6 bases; unmatched junction bases: 4. Germline lookup yields CDR1 MDHEN and CDR2 SYDVKM. This CDR3 region has 16 residues. CDR3 residues: CASSLRLAGVAGELFF. CDR3 bases: TGTGCCAGCAGTTTAAGACTAGCGGGAGTGGCCGGGGAGCTGTTTTTT.

The rearrangement uses TRBV25-1 and TRBJ1-6; TRBD1 matches at 7 bases. Trimming removed 8 bases from V and 7 bases from J; junction bases left unmatched: 8. The CDR3 has 14 amino acids. The germline V gene encodes CDR1 MGHDK and CDR2 SYGVNS. CDR3 DNA: TGTGCCAGCGGGACCGGGACAGAGAATTCACCCCTCCACTTT. Translating gives CASGTGTENSPLHF.

The chain couples TRBV19 to TRBJ2-7, with a tentative D call TRBD1 (5 bases). V lost 10 bases and J lost 3, with 22 bases in between. From germline, CDR1 is LNHDA and CDR2 SQIVND (reference sequence). The CDR3 has 15 residues. The CDR3: CANRGHFGLHYEQYF. In nucleotides, the CDR3 is TGTGCCAACCGAGGACATTTTGGCCTCCACTACGAGCAGTACTTC.

The genes are TRBV2 and TRBJ1-3; D gene ambiguous. V shed 7 bases and J shed 0 bases, with 10 bases lying between them. This CDR3 is 14 amino acids long. CDR1 is SNHLY, CDR2 FYNNEI, per germline. CDR3 sequence (DNA): TGTGCCAGCATCATAGGGAACTCTGGAAACACCATATATTTT. This sequence encodes CASIIGNSGNTIYF.

This clone was counted many times. The rearrangement joins TRBV7-9 to TRBJ2-1; no definite D call. The V gene lost 1 base and the J gene lost 10 bases, with 5 bases spanning the gap. This CDR3 contains 11 residues. Germline V lookup: CDR1 SEHNR, CDR2 FQNEAQ (reference sequence). CDR3 DNA: TGTGCCAGCAGCTTAGAAGGGGAGCAGTTCTTC. The encoded protein is CASSLEGEQFF.

This clone came up once. V gene TRBV5-6 combines with J gene TRBJ1-2; D is unresolved. V was trimmed by 1 base and J by 6 bases, leaving 7 bases between them. CDR1 is SGHDT, CDR2 YYEEEE, per germline. This CDR3 comprises 12 residues. CDR3 nucleotides: TGTGCCAGCAGCTTGATCCTCCATGGCTACACCTTC. Its protein product is CASSLILHGYTF.

This chain connects TRBV27 to TRBJ2-7; possible D gene TRBD2, 5 bases. V was pared by 6 bases and J by 6 bases, with 18 bases between. The V gene's germline CDR1 is MNHEY and CDR2 SMNVEV (reference sequence). The CDR3 contains 14 residues. The CDR3 spells CASRATGSFGEQYF. CDR3 nucleotide sequence: TGTGCCAGCAGGGCGACGGGGAGTTTTGGCGAGCAGTACTTC.

This chain uses TRBV19 with TRBJ2-5, with D perhaps TRBD2 (6 bases). Trimming shortened V by 9 bases and J by 3 bases, and 14 bases separated the two germline ends. The CDR3 sequence is 13 residues long. From germline, CDR1 is LNHDA and CDR2 SQIVND (reference sequence). The CDR3 sequence: CASFGGNEETQYF. In nucleotides, the CDR3 is TGTGCCAGCTTCGGCGGGAACGAAGAGACCCAGTACTTC.

This clone was seen a single time. This rearrangement joins TRBV25-1 to TRBJ2-3, with 8 positions matching TRBD2. Germline assignment: CDR1 MGHDK and CDR2 SYGVNS. V lost 8 bases to trimming and J lost 4 bases; unmatched junction nucleotides: 11. This CDR3 contains 15 residues. The CDR3 is CASCPNGRAPDTQYF. CDR3 in DNA: TGTGCCAGCTGCCCCAACGGGAGGGCCCCAGATACGCAGTATTTT.

The chain is built from TRBV5-8 and TRBJ2-5; no firm D call. The CDR3 consists of 14 residues. V was cut by 3 bases and J by 1 base, with 10 bases left in between. From germline, CDR1 is SGHTS and CDR2 YDEGEE. CDR3 in amino acids: CASSSSGVQETQYF. CDR3 coding DNA: TGTGCCAGCAGCTCCAGTGGGGTCCAAGAGACCCAGTACTTC.

This clone appeared once. The rearrangement joins TRBV25-1 to TRBJ2-2, with D unclear. V dropped 1 base and J dropped 5 bases, with 5 bases sitting between them. The CDR3 covers 13 residues. Germline CDR1 and CDR2: MGHDK and SYGVNS. This CDR3 is CASSEFGTGELFF. CDR3 DNA sequence: TGTGCCAGCAGTGAATTTGGGACCGGGGAGCTGTTTTTT.

This clone has only a few counts. In nucleotides, the CDR3 is TGTGCCAGCTCACCCGTTGATGGGAGATCCTCTGGAAACACCATATATTTT. Its translation: CASSPVDGRSSGNTIYF. The chain is built from TRBV18 and TRBJ1-3; D call uncertain. This CDR3 has 17 residues. V lost 3 bases to trimming and J lost 0 bases, with 15 bases between them. CDR1 KGHSH and CDR2 LQKENI come from the germline V gene. Drawing the rest from reference TRBV18 and TRBJ1-3, the complete variable domain is NAGVMQNPRHLVRRRGQEARLRCSPMKGHSHVYWYRQLPEEGLKFMVYLQKENIIDESGMPKERFSAEFPKEGPSILRIQQVVRGDSAAYFCASSPVDGRSSGNTIYFGEGSWLTVV.

This clone has more than one count but fewer than ten. This rearrangement joins TRBV5-1 to TRBJ1-4, with a possible D match to TRBD1 (6 bases). Looked up from germline, CDR1 is SGHRS and CDR2 is YFSETQ. V was shortened by 2 bases and J by 0 bases, with 14 bases between the two germline ends. The CDR3 spans 17 residues. The CDR3 nucleotides read TGCGCCAGCAGCTTCTATCAGGGGATTGCAACTAATGAAAAACTGTTTTTT. It encodes CASSFYQGIATNEKLFF.